The 6 T cell receptor beta chains below come from one sample, sequenced in a study of blood T cell repertoires in COVID-19. Assay: immunoSEQ multiplex PCR; the TCRdb copy retains only in-frame clones and omits some. The table records 300,000 to 450,000 clones, roughly nine tenths of them present only once. Sequencing input: peripheral blood. The receptors stem from a woman aged 55-75 years with COVID-19, enrolled during active disease.

This sequence joins TRBV2 and TRBJ1-3; 7 nucleotides match TRBD1. CDR1 and CDR2 from the germline V gene are SNHLY and FYNNEI. With V trimmed by 6 bases and J by 2 bases, 10 bases remained unmatched. The CDR3 sequence is 16 residues long. CDR3 bases: TGTGCCAGCAGCGTCAACAGGGGAAAAACTGGAAACACCATATATTTT. This gives the protein CASSVNRGKTGNTIYF.

This rearrangement joins TRBV9 to TRBJ1-2; 8 bases line up with TRBD1. Germline CDR1 SGDLS, CDR2 YYNGEE. CDR3 length: 15 amino acids. Trimming removed 3 bases from V and 4 bases from J; junction bases left unmatched: 8. CDR3 loop: CASSGDSGGGYGYTF. The CDR3 bases are TGTGCCAGCAGCGGAGATTCAGGGGGCGGCTATGGCTACACCTTC.

V usage is TRBV4-1 and J usage is TRBJ1-1; 8 bases fit TRBD1. Unmatched junction bases numbered 15, after V lost 3 bases and J lost 6 bases. Germline CDR1 reads MGHRA; CDR2 reads YSYEKL. This CDR3 comprises 17 residues. In DNA form, the CDR3 reads TGCGCCAGCAGCCAGGGTCAGGGGGCGCGGGGGCTCGCTGAAGCTTTCTTT. It translates to CASSQGQGARGLAEAFF.

The chain joins TRBV7-9 to TRBJ1-1; D is undetermined. V was pared by 5 bases and J by 3 bases, with 7 bases between. Germline lookup yields CDR1 SEHNR and CDR2 FQNEAQ (reference sequence). The CDR3 has 12 amino acids. The DNA for the CDR3 is TGTGCCAGCAGCCGAGCGGACACTGAAGCTTTCTTT. Translated: CASSRADTEAFF.

The chain recombines TRBV6-6 with TRBJ1-1; 8 nucleotides match TRBD1. Germline V gene data show CDR1 as MNHNY and CDR2 as SVGAGI (reference sequence). CDR3 size: 11 residues. After removal of 10 bases from V and 6 bases from J, the junction contained 4 bases not matched to a gene. The CDR3 coding sequence is TGTGCCACCAGCAGGGGGCCTGAAGCTTTCTTT. It codes for CATSRGPEAFF.

V and J are TRBV5-4 and TRBJ1-1; D is unresolved. This CDR3 is 15 amino acids long. V was trimmed by 2 bases and J by 1 base, leaving 12 bases between them. CDR1 and CDR2 (germline): SGHNT, YYREEE (reference sequence). Here the CDR3 reads CASSFGVDPNTEAFF. CDR3 DNA: TGTGCCAGCAGCTTCGGTGTCGATCCGAACACTGAAGCTTTCTTT.